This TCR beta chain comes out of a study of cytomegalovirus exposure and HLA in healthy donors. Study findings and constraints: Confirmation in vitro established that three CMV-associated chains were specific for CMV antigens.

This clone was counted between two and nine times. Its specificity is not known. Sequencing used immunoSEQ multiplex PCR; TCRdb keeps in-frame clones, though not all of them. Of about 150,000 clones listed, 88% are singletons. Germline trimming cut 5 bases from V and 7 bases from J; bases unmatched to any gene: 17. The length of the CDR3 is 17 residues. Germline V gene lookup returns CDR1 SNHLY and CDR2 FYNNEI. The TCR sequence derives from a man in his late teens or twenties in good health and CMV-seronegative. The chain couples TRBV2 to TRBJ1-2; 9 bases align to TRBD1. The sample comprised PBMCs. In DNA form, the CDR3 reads TGTGCCAGCAGTTTCTCCCCTCGGGACAGGGTCCTGGGTGGCTACACCTTC. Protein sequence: CASSFSPRDRVLGGYTF. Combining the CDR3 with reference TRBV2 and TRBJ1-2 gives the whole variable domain EPEVTQTPSHQVTQMGQEVILRCVPISNHLYFYWYRQILGQKVEFLVSFYNNEISEKSEIFDDQFSVERPDGSNFTLKIRSTKLEDSAMYFCASSFSPRDRVLGGYTFGSGTRLTVV.